This TCR beta chain was sequenced for a study of T cell changes during pregnancy in multiple sclerosis. Profiling relied on immunoSEQ multiplex PCR, and the TCRdb table lists in-frame clones only, not all of them. Of 50,000 or so clones in the sample, roughly nine tenths were seen once. After removal of 3 bases from V and 5 bases from J, the junction contained 13 bases not matched to a gene. Per the germline V gene, CDR1 is LNHDA and CDR2 is SQIVND (reference sequence). CDR3 size: 16 residues. This sequence joins TRBV19 and TRBJ2-7, with 7 positions matching TRBD2. This receptor was taken from a female donor with multiple sclerosis, enrolled in a pregnancy study. The sequencing here drew on CD8+ T cells from peripheral blood mononuclear cells, taken after pregnancy. CDR3 in DNA: TGTGCCAGTAGTATGGGGGGGGAGCTACGGGAGGACGAGCAGTACTTC. It encodes CASSMGGELREDEQYF.